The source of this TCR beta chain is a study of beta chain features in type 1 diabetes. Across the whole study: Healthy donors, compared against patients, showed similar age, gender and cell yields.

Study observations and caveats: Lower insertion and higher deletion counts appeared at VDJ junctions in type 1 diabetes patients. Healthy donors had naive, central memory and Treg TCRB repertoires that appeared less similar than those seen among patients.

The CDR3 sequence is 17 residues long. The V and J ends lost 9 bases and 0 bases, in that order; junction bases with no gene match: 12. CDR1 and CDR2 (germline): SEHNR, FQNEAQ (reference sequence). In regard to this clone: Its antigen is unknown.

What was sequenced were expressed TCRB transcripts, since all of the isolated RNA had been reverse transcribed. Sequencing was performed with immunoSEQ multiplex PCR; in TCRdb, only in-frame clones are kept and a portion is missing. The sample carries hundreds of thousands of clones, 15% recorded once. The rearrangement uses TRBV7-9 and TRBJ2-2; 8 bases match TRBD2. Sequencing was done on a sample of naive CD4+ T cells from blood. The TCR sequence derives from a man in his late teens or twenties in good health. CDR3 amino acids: CARGPPGLVTNTGELFF. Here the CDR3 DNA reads TGTGCCAGAGGTCCCCCGGGACTAGTGACGAACACCGGGGAGCTGTTTTTT.